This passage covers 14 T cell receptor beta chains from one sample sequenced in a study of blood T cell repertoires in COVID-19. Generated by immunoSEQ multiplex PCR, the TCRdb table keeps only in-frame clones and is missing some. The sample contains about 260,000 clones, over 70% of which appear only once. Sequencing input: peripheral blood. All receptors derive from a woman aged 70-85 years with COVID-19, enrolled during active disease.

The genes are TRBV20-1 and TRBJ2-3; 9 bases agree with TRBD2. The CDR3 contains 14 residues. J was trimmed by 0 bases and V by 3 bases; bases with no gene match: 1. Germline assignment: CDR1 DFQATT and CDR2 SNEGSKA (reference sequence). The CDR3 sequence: CSASTSGSTDTQYF. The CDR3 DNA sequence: TGCAGTGCTAGTACTAGCGGGAGCACAGATACGCAGTATTTT.

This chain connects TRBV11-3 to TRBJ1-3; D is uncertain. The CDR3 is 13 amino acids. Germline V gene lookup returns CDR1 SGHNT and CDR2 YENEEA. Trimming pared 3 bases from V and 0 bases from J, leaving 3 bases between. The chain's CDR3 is CASSFLSGNTIYF. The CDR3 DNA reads TGTGCCAGCAGCTTCCTCTCTGGAAACACCATATATTTT.

CDR3 DNA sequence: TGTGCCAGCAGCCAGCAGGGACAGGGGGAGACCCAGTACTTC. Translating it yields CASSQQGQGETQYF. The rearrangement uses TRBV3-1 (or the pseudogene TRBV3-2) and TRBJ2-5; TRBD1 matches 10 bases. CDR1 is LGHDT, CDR2 YNNKEL, per germline (reference sequence). V was clipped by 3 bases and J by 5 bases; unmatched bases: 3. The CDR3 sequence is 14 residues long.

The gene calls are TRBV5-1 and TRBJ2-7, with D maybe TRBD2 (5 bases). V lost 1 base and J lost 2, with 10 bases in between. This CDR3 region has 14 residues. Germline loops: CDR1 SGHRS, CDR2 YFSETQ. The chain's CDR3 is CASSLPGTTYEQYF. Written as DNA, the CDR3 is TGCGCCAGCAGCTTGCCGGGAACCACCTACGAGCAGTACTTC.

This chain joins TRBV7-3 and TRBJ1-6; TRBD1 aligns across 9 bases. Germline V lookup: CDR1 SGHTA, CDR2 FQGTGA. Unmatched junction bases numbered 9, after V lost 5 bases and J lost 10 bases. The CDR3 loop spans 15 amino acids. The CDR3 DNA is TGTGCCAGCAGCGCCTCCGGGACAGGGAGGTCACCCCTCCACTTT. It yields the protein CASSASGTGRSPLHF.

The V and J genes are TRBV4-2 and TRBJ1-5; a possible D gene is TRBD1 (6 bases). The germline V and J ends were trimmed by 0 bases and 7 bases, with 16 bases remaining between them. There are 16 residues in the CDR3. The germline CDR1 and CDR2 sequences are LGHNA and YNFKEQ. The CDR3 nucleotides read TGTGCCAGCAGCCAAGAAATCACAGGGAATAGCCAGCCCCAGCATTTT. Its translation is CASSQEITGNSQPQHF.

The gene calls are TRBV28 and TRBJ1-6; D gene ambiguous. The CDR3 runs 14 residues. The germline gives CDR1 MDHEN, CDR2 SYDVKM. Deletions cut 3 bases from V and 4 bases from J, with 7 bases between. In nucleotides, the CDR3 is TGTGCCAGCAGTTTGGCAGGATATAATTCACCCCTCCACTTT. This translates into CASSLAGYNSPLHF.

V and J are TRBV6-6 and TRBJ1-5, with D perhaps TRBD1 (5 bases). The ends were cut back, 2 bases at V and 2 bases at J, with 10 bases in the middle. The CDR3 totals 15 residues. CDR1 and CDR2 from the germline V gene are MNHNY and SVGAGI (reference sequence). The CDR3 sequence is CASSYQGRGNQPQHF. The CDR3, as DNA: TGTGCCAGCAGTTACCAGGGTAGGGGCAATCAGCCCCAGCATTTT.

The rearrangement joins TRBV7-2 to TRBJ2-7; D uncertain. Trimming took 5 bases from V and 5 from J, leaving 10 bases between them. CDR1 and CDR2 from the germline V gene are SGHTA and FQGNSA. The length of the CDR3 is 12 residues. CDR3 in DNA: TGTGCCAGCAGCCCGGCTACTAACGAGCAGTACTTC. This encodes CASSPATNEQYF.

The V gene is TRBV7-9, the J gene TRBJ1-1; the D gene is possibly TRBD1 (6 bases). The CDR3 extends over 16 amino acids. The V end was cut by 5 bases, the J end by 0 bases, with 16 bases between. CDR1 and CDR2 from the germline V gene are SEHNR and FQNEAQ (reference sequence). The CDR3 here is CASSHGQGRMNTEAFF. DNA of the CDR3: TGTGCCAGCAGCCACGGTCAGGGGCGGATGAACACTGAAGCTTTCTTT.

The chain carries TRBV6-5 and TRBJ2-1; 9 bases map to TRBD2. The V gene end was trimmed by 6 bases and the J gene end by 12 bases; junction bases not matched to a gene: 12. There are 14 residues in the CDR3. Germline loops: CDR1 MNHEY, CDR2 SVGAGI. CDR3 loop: CASRPGTSSWVQFF. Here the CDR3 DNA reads TGTGCCAGCAGACCCGGGACTAGCTCATGGGTGCAGTTCTTC.

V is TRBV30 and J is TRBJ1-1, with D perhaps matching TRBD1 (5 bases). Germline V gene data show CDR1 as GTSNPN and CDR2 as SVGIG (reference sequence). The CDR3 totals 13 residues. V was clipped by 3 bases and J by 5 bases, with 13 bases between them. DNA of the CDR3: TGTGCCTGGAGCCGCAGGGTAGAGACTGAAGCTTTCTTT. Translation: CAWSRRVETEAFF.

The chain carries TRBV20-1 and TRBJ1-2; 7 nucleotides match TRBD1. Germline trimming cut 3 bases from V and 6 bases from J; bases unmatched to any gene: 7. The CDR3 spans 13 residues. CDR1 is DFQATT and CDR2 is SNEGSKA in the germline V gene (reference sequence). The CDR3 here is CSASSGTVDGYTF. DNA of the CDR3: TGCAGTGCTAGTTCCGGGACAGTTGATGGCTACACCTTC.

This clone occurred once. The CDR3 loop is CASSIDPPRGQNTDTQYF. The CDR3 DNA is TGTGCCAGTAGTATAGATCCCCCCCGCGGACAGAACACAGATACGCAGTATTTT. The gene calls are TRBV19 and TRBJ2-3; TRBD1 might be the D (6 bases). Trimming shortened V by 0 bases and J by 2 bases, and 18 bases separated the two germline ends. Germline CDR1 LNHDA, CDR2 SQIVND (reference sequence). The CDR3 length is 18 residues.